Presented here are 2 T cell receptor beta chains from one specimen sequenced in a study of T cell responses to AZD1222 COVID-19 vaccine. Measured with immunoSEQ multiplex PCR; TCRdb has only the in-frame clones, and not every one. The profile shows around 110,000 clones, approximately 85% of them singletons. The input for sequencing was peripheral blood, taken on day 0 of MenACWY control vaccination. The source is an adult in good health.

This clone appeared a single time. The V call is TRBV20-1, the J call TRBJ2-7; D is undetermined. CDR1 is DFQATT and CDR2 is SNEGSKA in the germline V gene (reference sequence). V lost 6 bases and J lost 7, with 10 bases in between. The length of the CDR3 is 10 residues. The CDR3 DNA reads TGCAGTGCCCCCGCCGGAGAGCAGTACTTC. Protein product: CSAPAGEQYF.

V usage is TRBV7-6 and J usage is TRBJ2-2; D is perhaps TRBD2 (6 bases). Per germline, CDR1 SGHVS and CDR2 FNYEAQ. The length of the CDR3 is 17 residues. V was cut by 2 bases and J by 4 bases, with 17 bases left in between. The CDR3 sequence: CASSLIGGAGGTGELFF. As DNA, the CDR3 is TGTGCCAGCAGCTTAATCGGAGGGGCTGGGGGCACCGGGGAGCTGTTTTTT.